Below are 5 T cell receptor beta chains sequenced from a single sample in a study of T-cell memory formation after mild COVID-19. Each CDR3 protein gets one entry after TCRdb re-called the 5' RACE reads with MiXCR. The sample has around 300,000 distinct CDR3 sequences; 8% to 9% are singletons. Sequencing used PBMCs or a T cell subset sorted from them (not recorded which). The source of these receptors is a man aged 18 to 30 who had mild COVID-19 (a few samples of this study predate the infection). Cell type and time point are not known.

This clonotype was found a few times. This chain joins TRBV10-3 and TRBJ1-5; possibly TRBD1 for D (6 bases). V lost 0 bases to trimming and J lost 6 bases, with 18 bases between them. This CDR3 spans 17 amino acids. Germline CDR1 and CDR2: ENHRY and SYGVKD. The CDR3 protein is CAISESEVGRGGQPQHF. CDR3 DNA: TGTGCCATCAGTGAGTCTGAAGTGGGCAGGGGAGGTCAGCCCCAGCATTTT.

V and J are TRBV19 and TRBJ1-2; TRBD1 matches 7 bases. Germline CDR1 and CDR2: LNHDA and SQIVND (reference sequence). The CDR3 covers 15 residues. With V trimmed by 7 bases and J by 3 bases, 11 bases remained unmatched. This chain's CDR3 is CASTPRQGFDYGYTF. CDR3 coding DNA: TGTGCCAGTACTCCGAGACAGGGATTCGACTATGGCTACACCTTC.

The gene calls are TRBV7-9 and TRBJ2-2, with D possibly being TRBD1 or TRBD2 (5 bases each). CDR1 SEHNR and CDR2 FQNEAQ come from the germline V gene (reference sequence). This CDR3 has 15 amino acids. The V and J ends lost 5 bases and 9 bases respectively, with 19 bases between them. The CDR3 here is CASSPGRSGERELFF. CDR3 sequence (DNA): TGTGCCAGCAGCCCGGGACGGAGTGGTGAGCGGGAGCTGTTTTTT.

This clonotype has more than one count but fewer than ten. The chain joins TRBV7-2 to TRBJ2-7, with unresolved D. Trimming cost V 2 bases and J 0 bases, with 11 bases left between them. This CDR3 has 15 residues. Looked up from germline, CDR1 is SGHTA and CDR2 is FQGNSA. CDR3 amino acids: CASSLMGMSSYEQYF. CDR3 coding DNA: TGTGCCAGCAGCTTAATGGGTATGAGCTCCTACGAGCAGTACTTC.

This clonotype was detected only a few times. J is TRBJ1-1 and V is TRBV7-9; D is uncertain. This CDR3 comprises 13 residues. V dropped 10 bases and J dropped 0 bases, with 12 bases sitting between them. Per germline, CDR1 SEHNR and CDR2 FQNEAQ (reference sequence). CDR3 coding DNA: TGTGCCATCGAATTGAAGATGAACACTGAAGCTTTCTTT. Translation gives CAIELKMNTEAFF.